This T cell receptor (beta chain) was identified during a study of shared T cell receptors in the human thymus. The assay was immunoSEQ multiplex PCR, and TCRdb's table has in-frame clones only and misses some. The sample shows 500,000 to 850,000 clones, approximately 89% of them seen only once. Germline CDR1 reads SEHNR; CDR2 reads FQNEAQ (reference sequence). CDR3 size: 17 residues. V was pared by 6 bases and J by 4 bases, with 17 bases of the junction left unmatched. A further study also used this sample, focusing on human thymus T cells. That paper adds: Finnish infants who were healthy and having corrective surgery for congenital heart defects made up the donors.

This sequence was found in a boy younger than two with a congenital heart defect. The chain employs TRBV7-9 and TRBJ2-7; 8 bases are a match to TRBD1. The sequenced material came from thymocytes. Here the CDR3 reads CASRPPKTGVGEYEQYF. In nucleotides, the CDR3 is TGTGCCAGCAGACCCCCAAAGACAGGGGTCGGGGAGTACGAGCAGTACTTC.